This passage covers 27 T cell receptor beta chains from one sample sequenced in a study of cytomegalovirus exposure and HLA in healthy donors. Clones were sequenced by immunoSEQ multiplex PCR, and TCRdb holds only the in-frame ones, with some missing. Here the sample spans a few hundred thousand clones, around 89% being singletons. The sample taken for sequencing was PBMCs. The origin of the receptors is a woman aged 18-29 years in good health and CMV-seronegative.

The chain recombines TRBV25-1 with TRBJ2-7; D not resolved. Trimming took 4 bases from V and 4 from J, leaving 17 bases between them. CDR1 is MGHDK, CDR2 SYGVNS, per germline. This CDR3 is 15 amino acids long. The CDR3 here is CASSGNYKPNYEQYF. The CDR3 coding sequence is TGTGCCAGCAGTGGTAACTACAAACCGAATTACGAGCAGTACTTC.

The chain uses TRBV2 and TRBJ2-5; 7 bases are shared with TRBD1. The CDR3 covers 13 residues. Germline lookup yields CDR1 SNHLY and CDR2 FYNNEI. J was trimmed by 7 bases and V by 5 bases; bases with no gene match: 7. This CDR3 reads CASSTTGIGTQYF. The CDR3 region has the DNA TGTGCCAGCAGTACGACAGGGATCGGGACCCAGTACTTC. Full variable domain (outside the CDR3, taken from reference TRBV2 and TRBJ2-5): EPEVTQTPSHQVTQMGQEVILRCVPISNHLYFYWYRQILGQKVEFLVSFYNNEISEKSEIFDDQFSVERPDGSNFTLKIRSTKLEDSAMYFCASSTTGIGTQYFGPGTRLLVL.

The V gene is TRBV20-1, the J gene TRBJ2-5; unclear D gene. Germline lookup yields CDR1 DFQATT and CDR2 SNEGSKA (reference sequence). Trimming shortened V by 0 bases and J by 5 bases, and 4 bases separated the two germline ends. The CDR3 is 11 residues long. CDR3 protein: CSARDSETQYF. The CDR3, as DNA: TGCAGTGCTAGAGATTCGGAGACCCAGTACTTC.

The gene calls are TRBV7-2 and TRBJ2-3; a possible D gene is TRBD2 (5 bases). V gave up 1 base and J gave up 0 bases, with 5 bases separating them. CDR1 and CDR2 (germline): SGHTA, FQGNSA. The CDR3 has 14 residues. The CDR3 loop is CASSLGTSTDTQYF. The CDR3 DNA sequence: TGTGCCAGCAGCTTAGGGACTAGCACAGATACGCAGTATTTT. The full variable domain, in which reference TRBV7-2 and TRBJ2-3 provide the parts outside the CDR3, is GAGVSQSPSNKVTEKGKDVELRCDPISGHTALYWYRQSLGQGLEFLIYFQGNSAPDKSGLPSDRFSAERTGGSVSTLTIQRTQQEDSAVYLCASSLGTSTDTQYFGPGTRLTVL.

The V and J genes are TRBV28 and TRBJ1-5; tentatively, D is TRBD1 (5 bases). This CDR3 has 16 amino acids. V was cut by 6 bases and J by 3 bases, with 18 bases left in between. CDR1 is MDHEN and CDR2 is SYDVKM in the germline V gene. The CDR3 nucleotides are TGTGCCAGCAGGAGATACGGGGGAAGGCACAATCAGCCCCAGCATTTT. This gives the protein CASRRYGGRHNQPQHF.

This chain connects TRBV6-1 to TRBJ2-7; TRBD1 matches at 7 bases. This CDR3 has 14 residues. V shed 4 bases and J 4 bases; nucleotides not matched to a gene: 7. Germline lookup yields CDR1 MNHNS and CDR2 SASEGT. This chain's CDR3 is CASSARDRDYEQYV. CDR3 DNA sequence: TGTGCCAGCAGTGCCCGGGACAGAGATTACGAGCAGTACGTC.

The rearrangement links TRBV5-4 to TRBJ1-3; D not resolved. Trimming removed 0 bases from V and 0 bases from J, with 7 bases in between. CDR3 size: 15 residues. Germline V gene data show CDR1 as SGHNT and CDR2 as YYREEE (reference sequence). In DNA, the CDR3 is TGTGCCAGCAGCTTGGCGGGGTTCTCTGGAAACACCATATATTTT. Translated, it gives CASSLAGFSGNTIYF. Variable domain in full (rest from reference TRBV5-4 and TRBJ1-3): ETGVTQSPTHLIKTRGQQVTLRCSSQSGHNTVSWYQQALGQGPQFIFQYYREEENGRGNFPPRFSGLQFPNYSSELNVNALELDDSALYLCASSLAGFSGNTIYFGEGSWLTVV.

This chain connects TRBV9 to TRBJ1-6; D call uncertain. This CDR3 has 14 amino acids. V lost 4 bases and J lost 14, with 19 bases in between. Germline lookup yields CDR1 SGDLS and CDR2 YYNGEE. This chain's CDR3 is CASSSPDGVRSLHF. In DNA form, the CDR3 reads TGTGCCAGCAGCTCTCCGGACGGGGTGAGATCCCTCCACTTT.

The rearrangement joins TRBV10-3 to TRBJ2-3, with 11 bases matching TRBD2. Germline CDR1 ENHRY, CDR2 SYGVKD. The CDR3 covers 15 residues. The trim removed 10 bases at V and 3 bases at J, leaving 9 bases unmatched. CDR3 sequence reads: CATLPGLAATDTQYF. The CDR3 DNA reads TGTGCCACGCTACCGGGACTAGCGGCTACAGATACGCAGTATTTT.

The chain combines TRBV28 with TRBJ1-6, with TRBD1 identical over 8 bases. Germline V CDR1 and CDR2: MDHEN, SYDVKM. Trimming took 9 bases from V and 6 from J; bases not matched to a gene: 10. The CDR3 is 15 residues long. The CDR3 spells CASLTGQGSNSPLHF. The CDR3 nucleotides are TGTGCCAGTTTAACCGGACAGGGAAGTAATTCACCCCTCCACTTT.

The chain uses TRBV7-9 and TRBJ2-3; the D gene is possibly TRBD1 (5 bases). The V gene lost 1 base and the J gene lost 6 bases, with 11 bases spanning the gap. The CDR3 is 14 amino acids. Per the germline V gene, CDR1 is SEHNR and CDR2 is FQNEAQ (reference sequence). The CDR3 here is CASSLEAGQDTQYF. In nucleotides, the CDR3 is TGTGCCAGCAGCTTAGAGGCAGGGCAGGATACGCAGTATTTT.

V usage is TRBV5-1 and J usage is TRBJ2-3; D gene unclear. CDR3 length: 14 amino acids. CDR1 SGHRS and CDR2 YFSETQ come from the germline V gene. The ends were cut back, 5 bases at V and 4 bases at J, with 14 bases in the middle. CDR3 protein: CASSIGGASDTQYF. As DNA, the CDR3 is TGCGCCAGCAGTATAGGCGGAGCGTCAGATACGCAGTATTTT.

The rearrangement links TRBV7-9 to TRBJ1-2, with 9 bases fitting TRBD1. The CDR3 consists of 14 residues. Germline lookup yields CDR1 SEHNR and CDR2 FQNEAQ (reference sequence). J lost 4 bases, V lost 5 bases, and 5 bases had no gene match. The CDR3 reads CASSDTGGVYGYTF. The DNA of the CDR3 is TGTGCCAGCAGCGACACAGGGGGCGTCTATGGCTACACCTTC.

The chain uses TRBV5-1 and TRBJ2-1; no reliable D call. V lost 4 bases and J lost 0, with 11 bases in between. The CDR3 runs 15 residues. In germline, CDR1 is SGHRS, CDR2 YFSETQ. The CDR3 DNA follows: TGCGCCAGCAGCACAGAAGTAGGCTCCTACAATGAGCAGTTCTTC. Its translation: CASSTEVGSYNEQFF. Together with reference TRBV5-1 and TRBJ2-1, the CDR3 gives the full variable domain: KAGVTQTPRYLIKTRGQQVTLSCSPISGHRSVSWYQQTPGQGLQFLFEYFSETQRNKGNFPGRFSGRQFSNSRSEMNVSTLELGDSALYLCASSTEVGSYNEQFFGPGTRLTVL.

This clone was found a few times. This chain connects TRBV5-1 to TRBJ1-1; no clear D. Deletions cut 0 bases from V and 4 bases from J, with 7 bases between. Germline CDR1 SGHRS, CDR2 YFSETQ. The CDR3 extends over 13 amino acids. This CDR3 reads CASSLGALTEAFF. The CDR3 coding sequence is TGCGCCAGCAGCTTGGGGGCCCTCACTGAAGCTTTCTTT.

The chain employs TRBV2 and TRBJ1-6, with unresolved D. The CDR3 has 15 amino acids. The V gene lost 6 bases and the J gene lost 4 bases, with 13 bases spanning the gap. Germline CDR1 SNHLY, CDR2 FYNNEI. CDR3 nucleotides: TGTGCCAGCAGGGACGGGGAGGATTATAATTCACCCCTCCACTTT. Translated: CASRDGEDYNSPLHF. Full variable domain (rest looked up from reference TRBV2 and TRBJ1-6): EPEVTQTPSHQVTQMGQEVILRCVPISNHLYFYWYRQILGQKVEFLVSFYNNEISEKSEIFDDQFSVERPDGSNFTLKIRSTKLEDSAMYFCASRDGEDYNSPLHFGNGTRLTVT.

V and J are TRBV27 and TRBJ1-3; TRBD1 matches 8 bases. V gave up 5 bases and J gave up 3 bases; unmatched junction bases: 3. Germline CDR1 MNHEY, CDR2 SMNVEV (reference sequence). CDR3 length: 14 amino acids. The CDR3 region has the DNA TGTGCCAGCAGTACAACAGGGGGTGGAAACACCATATATTTT. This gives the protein CASSTTGGGNTIYF.

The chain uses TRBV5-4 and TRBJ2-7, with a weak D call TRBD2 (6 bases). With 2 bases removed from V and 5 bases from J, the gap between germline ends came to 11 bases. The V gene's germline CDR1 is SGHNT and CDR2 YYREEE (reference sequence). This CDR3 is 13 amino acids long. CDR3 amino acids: CASSFFGGNEQYF. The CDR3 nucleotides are TGTGCCAGCAGCTTTTTCGGGGGTAACGAGCAGTACTTC.

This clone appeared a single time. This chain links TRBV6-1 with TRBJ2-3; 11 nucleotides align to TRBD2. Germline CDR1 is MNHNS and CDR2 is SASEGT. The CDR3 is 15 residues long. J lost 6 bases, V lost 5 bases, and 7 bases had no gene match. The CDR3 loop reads CASSFSGGAMDTQYF. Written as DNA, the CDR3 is TGTGCCAGCAGTTTTAGCGGGGGGGCCATGGATACGCAGTATTTT.

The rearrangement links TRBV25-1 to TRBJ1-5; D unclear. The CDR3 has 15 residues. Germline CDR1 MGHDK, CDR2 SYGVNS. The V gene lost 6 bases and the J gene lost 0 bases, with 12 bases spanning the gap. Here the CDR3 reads CASSEDTYSNQPQHF. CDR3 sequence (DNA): TGTGCCAGCAGCGAAGACACCTATAGCAATCAGCCCCAGCATTTT.

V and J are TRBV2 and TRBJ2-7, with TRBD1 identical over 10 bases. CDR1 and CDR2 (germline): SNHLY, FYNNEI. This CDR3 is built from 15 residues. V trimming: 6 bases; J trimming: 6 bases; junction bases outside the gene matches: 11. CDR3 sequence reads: CASRGVGTGVSEQYV. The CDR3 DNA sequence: TGTGCCAGCAGGGGTGTAGGGACAGGGGTAAGCGAGCAGTACGTC.

CDR3 sequence (DNA): TGTGCCTGGAGACTGAACTCTGGAAACACCATATATTTT. Amino acid sequence: CAWRLNSGNTIYF. V gene TRBV30 combines with J gene TRBJ1-3; D gene uncertain. Trimming took off 3 bases at V and 0 bases at J, with 6 bases between the two ends. The CDR3 totals 13 residues. Germline CDR1 GTSNPN, CDR2 SVGIG (reference sequence).

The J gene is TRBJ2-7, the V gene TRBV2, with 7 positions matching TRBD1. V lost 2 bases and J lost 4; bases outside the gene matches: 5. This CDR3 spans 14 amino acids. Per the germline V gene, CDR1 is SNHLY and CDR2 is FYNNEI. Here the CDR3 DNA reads TGTGCCAGCAGTGAACCGGACAGGTTTTACGAGCAGTACTTC. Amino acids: CASSEPDRFYEQYF.

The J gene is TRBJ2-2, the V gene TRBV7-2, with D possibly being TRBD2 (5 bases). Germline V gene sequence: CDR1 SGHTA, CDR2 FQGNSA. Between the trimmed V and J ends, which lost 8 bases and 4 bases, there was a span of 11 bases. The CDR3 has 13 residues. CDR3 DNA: TGTGCCAGCGGGAGAGGACGCACCGGGGAGCTGTTTTTT. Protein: CASGRGRTGELFF.

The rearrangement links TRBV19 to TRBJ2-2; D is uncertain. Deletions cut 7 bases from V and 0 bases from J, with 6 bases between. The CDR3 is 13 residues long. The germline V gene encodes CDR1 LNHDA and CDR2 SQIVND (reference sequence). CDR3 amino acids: CASTPANTGELFF. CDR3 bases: TGTGCCAGTACTCCAGCGAACACCGGGGAGCTGTTTTTT. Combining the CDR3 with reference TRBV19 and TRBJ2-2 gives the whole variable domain DGGITQSPKYLFRKEGQNVTLSCEQNLNHDAMYWYRQDPGQGLRLIYYSQIVNDFQKGDIAEGYSVSREKKESFPLTVTSAQKNPTAFYLCASTPANTGELFFGEGSRLTVL.

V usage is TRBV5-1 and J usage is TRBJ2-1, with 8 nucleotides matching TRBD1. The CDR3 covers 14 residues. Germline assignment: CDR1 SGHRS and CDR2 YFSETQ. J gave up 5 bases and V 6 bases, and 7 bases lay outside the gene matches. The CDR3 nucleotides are TGCGCCAGCAATTTGGGACAGGTAAACAATGAGCAGTTCTTC. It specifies CASNLGQVNNEQFF.

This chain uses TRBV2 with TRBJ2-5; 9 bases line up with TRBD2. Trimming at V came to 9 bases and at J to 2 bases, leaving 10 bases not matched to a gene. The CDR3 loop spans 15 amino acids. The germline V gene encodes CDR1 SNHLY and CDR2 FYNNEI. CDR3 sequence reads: CASSGGTEGQETQYF. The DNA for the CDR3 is TGTGCCAGTAGCGGGGGAACGGAAGGACAAGAGACCCAGTACTTC.